This TCR beta chain is from a study of Ad26.COV2.S vaccination and SARS-CoV-2 variants. Using immunoSEQ multiplex PCR, the repertoire was profiled, and TCRdb retains in-frame clones only, with some absent. This table has about 350,000 clones, 88% appearing once. Noted treatment: 19 received Ad26.COV2.S at low or high dose, single or two shots; 5 received placebo; per-sample allocation not given. Samples came from day 63 after the first vaccine or placebo injection. CDR1 and CDR2 (germline): MNHNY, SVGAGI (reference sequence). Trimming cost V 4 bases and J 0 bases, with 10 bases left between them. This CDR3 spans 15 amino acids.

The material sequenced was peripheral blood, taken in a trial of Ad26.COV2.S vaccine versus placebo. The rearrangement links TRBV6-6 to TRBJ1-5; no clear D gene. The origin of this receptor is a person aged 18-65 years who received the Ad26.COV2.S COVID-19 vaccine or a placebo. CDR3 loop: CASSFRTDSNQPQHF. Written as DNA, the CDR3 is TGTGCCAGCAGTTTCCGGACGGATAGCAATCAGCCCCAGCATTTT.